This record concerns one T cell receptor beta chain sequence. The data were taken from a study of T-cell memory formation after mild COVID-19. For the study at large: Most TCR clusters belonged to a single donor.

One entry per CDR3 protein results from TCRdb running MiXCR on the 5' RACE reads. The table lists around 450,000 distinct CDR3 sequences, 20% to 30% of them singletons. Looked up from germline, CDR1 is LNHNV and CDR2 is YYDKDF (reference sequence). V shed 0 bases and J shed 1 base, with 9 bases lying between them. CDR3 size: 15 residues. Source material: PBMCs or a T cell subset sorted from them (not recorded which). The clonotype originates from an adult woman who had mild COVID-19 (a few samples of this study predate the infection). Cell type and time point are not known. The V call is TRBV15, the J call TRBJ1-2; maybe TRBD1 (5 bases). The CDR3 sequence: CATSRDGGFNYGYTF. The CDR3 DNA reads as TGTGCCACCAGCAGAGATGGGGGATTTAACTATGGCTACACCTTC.